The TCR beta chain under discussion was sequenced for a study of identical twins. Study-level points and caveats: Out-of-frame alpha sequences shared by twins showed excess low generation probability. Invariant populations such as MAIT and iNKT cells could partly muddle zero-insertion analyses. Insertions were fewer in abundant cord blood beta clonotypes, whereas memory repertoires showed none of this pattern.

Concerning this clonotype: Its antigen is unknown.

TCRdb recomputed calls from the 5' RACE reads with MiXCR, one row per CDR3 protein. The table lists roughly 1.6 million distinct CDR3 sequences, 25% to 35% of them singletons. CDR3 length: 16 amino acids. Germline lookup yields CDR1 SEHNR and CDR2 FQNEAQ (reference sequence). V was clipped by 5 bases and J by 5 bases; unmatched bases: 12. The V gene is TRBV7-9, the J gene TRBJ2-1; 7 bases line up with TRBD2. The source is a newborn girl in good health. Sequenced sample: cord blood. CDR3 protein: CASSKRLSGTNNEQFF. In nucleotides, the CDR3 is TGTGCCAGCAGCAAACGACTAAGCGGGACGAACAATGAGCAGTTCTTC.